These T cell receptor beta chains were read from a single sample in a study of T cells in tumors after PD-1 blockade. The protocol was immunoSEQ multiplex PCR, while the TCRdb copy is restricted to in-frame clones and leaves out a portion. Here the sample spans around 45,000 clones, more than 70% being singletons. Sequenced here: PBMCs, sampled before anti-PD-1 treatment. The receptor set was obtained from a human donor with basal cell carcinoma. The CDR3 runs from the conserved cysteine through the conserved F or W. D genes are given only for firm matches. Some rows have no size entry. The others give once, few or many, or a class for an expanded clone.

>-|TRBJ2-7|TRBV5-1|-
CASSLVPDGYEQYF
TGCGCCAGCAGCTTGGTCCCCGACGGCTACGAGCAGTACTTC
>-|TRBJ2-7|TRBV6-1|TRBD2
CASSDGLAGVYEQYF
TGTGCCAGCAGTGACGGACTAGCGGGCGTCTACGAGCAGTACTTC
>-|TRBJ2-5|TRBV11-1|-
CASSLLLEETQYF
TGTGCCAGCAGCCTCCTCTTAGAAGAGACCCAGTACTTC
>-|TRBJ1-1|TRBV5-6|-
CASSLGQMNTEAFF
TGTGCCAGCAGCTTGGGACAGATGAACACTGAAGCTTTCTTT
>-|TRBJ2-6|TRBV28|-
CASSWAASGANVLTF
TGTGCCAGCAGTTGGGCAGCCTCTGGGGCCAACGTCCTGACTTTC
>-|TRBJ2-7|TRBV11-1|-
CASSLRTDYGSYEQYF
TGTGCCAGCAGCCTCCGGACAGACTATGGATCCTACGAGCAGTACTTC
>-|TRBJ1-1|TRBV2|-
CASRRRVRTEAFF
TGTGCCAGCAGGAGACGGGTTCGGACTGAAGCTTTCTTT
>few|TRBJ2-7|TRBV2|TRBD2
CASSAQSLAGVEQYF
TGTGCCAGCAGTGCCCAGTCACTAGCGGGGGTTGAGCAGTACTTC
>-|TRBJ1-5|TRBV6-5|-
CASSQTGLSNQPQHF
TGTGCCAGCAGCCAGACAGGTTTAAGCAATCAGCCCCAGCATTTT
>-|TRBJ2-1|TRBV20-1|TRBD1
CSASGGQGISNEQFF
TGCAGTGCTAGTGGGGGACAGGGGATTAGCAATGAGCAGTTCTTC
>-|TRBJ2-7|TRBV4-2|-
CASSQPGNEQYF
TGTGCCAGCAGCCAACCTGGGAACGAGCAGTACTTC
>-|TRBJ2-5|TRBV28|TRBD2
CASLTRTSPGTQYF
TGTGCCAGCCTCACCCGGACTAGCCCCGGGACCCAGTACTTC
>-|TRBJ2-3|TRBV10-2|-
CASRGLLGRTDTQYF
TGCGCCAGCAGGGGCCTACTAGGTCGCACAGATACGCAGTATTTT
>-|TRBJ1-6|TRBV28|-
CATGRGTSPLHF
TGTGCCACGGGCAGGGGCACTTCACCCCTCCACTTT
>-|TRBJ2-5|TRBV6-6|-
CASSYRTQYQETQYF
TGTGCCAGCAGTTACCGGACACAGTACCAAGAGACCCAGTACTTC
>-|TRBJ2-5|TRBV19|-
CASSITGSETQYF
TGTGCCAGTAGTATTACGGGTTCAGAGACCCAGTACTTC
>-|TRBJ1-2|TRBV2|-
CASSGGGNYGYTF
TGTGCCAGCAGTGGTGGGGGAAACTATGGCTACACCTTC
>few|TRBJ1-3|TRBV5-5|TRBD1
CASSSTPGGLGNTIYF
TGTGCCAGCAGCTCGACCCCAGGGGGTCTCGGAAACACCATATATTTT
>-|TRBJ2-2|TRBV2|-
CASSEYLGRGSGELFF
TGTGCCAGCAGTGAATACTTGGGCAGGGGATCCGGGGAGCTGTTTTTT
>-|TRBJ2-4|TRBV12-2|-
CASRFDRAVAKNIQYF
TGTGCAAGTCGCTTCGACAGGGCGGTAGCCAAAAACATTCAGTACTTC
>-|TRBJ2-7|TRBV14|-
CASSQGWRYEQYF
TGTGCCAGCAGCCAAGGTTGGCGCTACGAGCAGTACTTC
>-|TRBJ1-1|TRBV5-1|-
CASSLEASGGTEAFF
TGCGCCAGCAGCTTGGAAGCGTCGGGAGGCACTGAAGCTTTCTTT
>once|TRBJ2-1|TRBV28|-
CASSLPGGRPYNEQFF
TGTGCCAGCAGTCTCCCGGGGGGCAGACCCTACAATGAGCAGTTCTTC
>large|TRBJ2-2|TRBV5-5|-
CASSFGGGNTGELFF
TGTGCCAGCAGCTTTGGGGGAGGGAACACCGGGGAGCTGTTTTTT
>medium-sized|TRBJ1-2|TRBV7-8|-
CASSPPTAGGYTF
TGTGCCAGCAGCCCCCCTACCGCGGGGGGCTACACCTTC
>-|TRBJ2-1|TRBV12-2|-
CASRLEGVFRTYNEQFF
TGTGCAAGTCGCTTAGAGGGGGTTTTCAGGACCTACAATGAGCAGTTCTTC